A selection of T cell receptor beta chains follows, all from one sample in a study of PD-L1 blockade in urothelial cancer. Some clones are missing from TCRdb's copy, which holds only in-frame ones; the method was immunoSEQ multiplex PCR. Among tens of thousands of clones listed, around 84% were seen once. The specimen comprised PBMCs, sampled around atezolizumab (anti-PD-L1) treatment. All receptors derive from a man in his sixties with urothelial cancer. The CDR3 runs from the conserved cysteine through the conserved F or W. Fields, in order: CDR3 protein, CDR3 DNA, clone size, V gene, D gene, J gene. D genes are given only for firm matches. Part of the rows lack a size; the others show once, few, many or a class for expanded clones.

CASQGTSGSYEQYF TGCGCCAGCCAAGGGACTAGCGGCTCCTACGAGCAGTACTTC - TRBV5-1 TRBD2 TRBJ2-7
CASSSDRPTNYGYTF TGCGCCAGCAGCTCGGACAGACCTACTAACTATGGCTACACCTTC - TRBV5-1 - TRBJ1-2
CASSIIAGGGVETQYF TGTGCCAGTAGTATCATAGCGGGAGGAGGAGTAGAGACCCAGTACTTC - TRBV19 TRBD2 TRBJ2-5
CASSQTGQGAGVLTF TGTGCCAGCTCTCAAACGGGACAGGGAGCTGGCGTCCTGACTTTC - TRBV18 TRBD1 TRBJ2-6
CASSYGYRGNTEAFF TGTGCCAGCAGTTACGGTTACAGGGGAAACACTGAAGCTTTCTTT - TRBV6-5 TRBD1 TRBJ1-1
CASTQGWTGPHEQYF TGTGCCAGCACCCAAGGGTGGACAGGGCCTCACGAGCAGTACTTC - TRBV7-8 TRBD1 TRBJ2-7
CASSLLKGAHGYTF TGTGCCAGCAGCTTGCTGAAGGGGGCGCATGGCTACACCTTC - TRBV5-6 TRBD1 TRBJ1-2
CASSQDRKGRGGGSYNEQFF TGCGCCAGCAGCCAAGATCGGAAGGGGAGGGGTGGGGGCTCCTACAATGAGCAGTTCTTC - TRBV4-3 TRBD2 TRBJ2-1
CASSRVLAGGWADTQYF TGTGCCAGCAGCCGGGTATTAGCTGGTGGGTGGGCAGATACGCAGTATTTT - TRBV7-6 - TRBJ2-3
CASSSGGPYGYTF TGTGCCAGCAGCTCAGGGGGGCCCTATGGCTACACCTTC medium-sized TRBV7-9 TRBD1 TRBJ1-2
CASSSGTGGSQETQYF TGCGCCAGCAGCTCGGGGACAGGGGGTTCCCAAGAGACCCAGTACTTC - TRBV5-1 TRBD1 TRBJ2-5
CASSSKGLGETQYF TGTGCCAGCAGCTCGAAAGGACTAGGGGAGACCCAGTACTTC - TRBV7-2 TRBD2 TRBJ2-5
CASSLRTGGQHPSETQYF TGTGCCAGCAGCTTACGGACCGGGGGACAGCACCCTTCAGAGACCCAGTACTTC - TRBV11-2 - TRBJ2-5
CASSKSYEQYF TGTGCCAGCTCAAAATCCTACGAGCAGTACTTC few TRBV6-1 - TRBJ2-7
CASSETSVSYNEQFF TGTGCCAGCAGTGAAACTAGCGTTAGCTACAATGAGCAGTTCTTC few TRBV2 TRBD2 TRBJ2-1
CASSLQVLHEQFF TGTGCCAGCAGCTTACAGGTACTGCATGAGCAGTTCTTC - TRBV13 - TRBJ2-1
CASSFTQITGELFF TGTGCCAGCAGTTTCACTCAAATTACCGGGGAGCTGTTTTTT - TRBV27 - TRBJ2-2
CASTTGRYGYTF TGTGCCAGCACGACAGGGCGCTATGGCTACACCTTC - TRBV28 TRBD1 TRBJ1-2
CASSTRGDNEQFF TGTGCCAGCAGCACCCGCGGGGACAATGAGCAGTTCTTC - TRBV5-4 - TRBJ2-1
CASSGYGQYF TGTGCCAGCAGCGGGTATGGGCAGTACTTC - TRBV28 - TRBJ2-7
CASSVGPSYSPLHF TGTGCCAGCAGCGTAGGTCCTTCCTATTCACCCCTCCACTTT few TRBV9 - TRBJ1-6
CASRRTSVGYEQYF TGTGCCAGCAGGCGGACTAGCGTAGGCTACGAGCAGTACTTC - TRBV2 TRBD2 TRBJ2-7
CASRKTGAAGANVLTF TGTGCCAGCAGAAAAACAGGGGCTGCTGGGGCCAACGTCCTGACTTTC few TRBV2 TRBD1 TRBJ2-6
CASSLGGVDEQFF TGTGCCAGCAGCTTAGGCGGGGTCGATGAGCAGTTCTTC - TRBV11-3 - TRBJ2-1
CASNLGGSVAEAFF TGTGCCAGCAATTTGGGAGGGAGCGTCGCTGAAGCTTTCTTT - TRBV6-1 - TRBJ1-1
CASTGQNMNTEAFF TGTGCCAGCACCGGACAGAACATGAACACTGAAGCTTTCTTT - TRBV6-5 - TRBJ1-1
CASSESDRATEAFF TGCGCCAGCAGTGAGTCGGACAGGGCCACTGAAGCTTTCTTT - TRBV10-1 TRBD1 TRBJ1-1
CASRTQGRGGYTF TGTGCCAGCAGGACCCAGGGGCGGGGGGGCTACACCTTC - TRBV11-2 - TRBJ1-2
CATSRLAGGREQYF TGTGCCACCAGTAGACTAGCGGGTGGGCGCGAGCAGTACTTC - TRBV28 TRBD2 TRBJ2-7
CASRRDSYGYTF TGTGCCAGCAGACGGGATAGCTATGGCTACACCTTC few TRBV6-5 - TRBJ1-2
CATSLTGGVYEQYF TGTGCCACCAGCCTGACTGGGGGCGTGTACGAGCAGTACTTC - TRBV15 - TRBJ2-7
CASSRTGITDTQYF TGTGCCAGCAGCAGGACAGGGATCACAGATACGCAGTATTTT - TRBV6-5 TRBD1 TRBJ2-3
CASRPDALQGGEQFF TGTGCCAGCAGACCCGATGCCTTACAGGGCGGTGAGCAGTTCTTC - TRBV6-5 - TRBJ2-1
CASSLVVTSGNTIYF TGTGCCAGCAGCTTAGTCGTAACTTCTGGAAACACCATATATTTT once TRBV7-2 - TRBJ1-3
CATRAGGPADTQYF TGTGCCACCCGAGCGGGGGGGCCGGCAGATACGCAGTATTTT - TRBV6-1 TRBD2 TRBJ2-3
CATVGQGGNQPQHF TGCGCCACCGTCGGACAGGGAGGCAATCAGCCCCAGCATTTT - TRBV10-2 TRBD1 TRBJ1-5
CASSLLGQGVRTQYF TGTGCCAGCAGTCTCTTAGGACAGGGGGTGCGTACGCAGTATTTT - TRBV6-5 TRBD1 TRBJ2-3
CASSYSGTGNEKLFF TGTGCCAGCAGTTACTCCGGGACAGGCAATGAAAAACTGTTTTTT - TRBV6-5 TRBD1 TRBJ1-4
CACQAAWSPYEQYF TGTGCCTGCCAAGCAGCGTGGTCCCCCTACGAGCAGTACTTC - TRBV30 - TRBJ2-7
CASSLRSWGRANEKLFF TGTGCCAGCAGCCTTCGGAGTTGGGGGCGCGCTAATGAAAAACTGTTTTTT - TRBV14 - TRBJ1-4
CASSQGGQGSDEQYF TGCGCCAGCAGCCAAGGGGGACAGGGCTCCGACGAGCAGTACTTC - TRBV4-3 TRBD1 TRBJ2-7
CASTKGGVTTGELFF TGTGCCAGCACGAAGGGGGGGGTAACGACCGGGGAGCTGTTTTTT - TRBV28 - TRBJ2-2
CASSELPDRVSNEQFF TGTGCCAGCAGTGAACTGCCGGACAGGGTATCCAATGAGCAGTTCTTC - TRBV2 TRBD1 TRBJ2-1
CASSSWDRENTGELFF TGTGCCAGCAGCAGCTGGGACAGGGAAAACACCGGGGAGCTGTTTTTT once TRBV11-3 TRBD1 TRBJ2-2
CASSLLAGQETQYF TGTGCCAGCAGCTTACTAGCGGGGCAAGAGACCCAGTACTTC - TRBV7-8 TRBD2 TRBJ2-5
CASSLMLGREDTQYF TGTGCCAGCAGTTTAATGTTAGGACGGGAAGATACGCAGTATTTT - TRBV27 - TRBJ2-3
CASSLGPSTGTGGYEQYF TGCGCCAGCAGCTTGGGGCCGTCGACCGGGACAGGGGGTTACGAGCAGTACTTC - TRBV5-1 TRBD1 TRBJ2-7